This T cell receptor beta chain was sequenced for a study of cytomegalovirus exposure and HLA in healthy donors. In the case of this clone: The antigen remains undetermined.

Germline CDR1 SGHNT, CDR2 YYREEE (reference sequence). The J segment lost 0 bases and the V segment lost 0 bases, leaving 3 bases of the junction unmatched. CDR3 size: 15 residues. At collection, donors were nominally healthy, but unrecorded immune exposures were probable. Findings of the study overall: Later work found most CMV-associated TCR beta chains apparently HLA-restricted.

Primers included in the PCR were 60 Vbeta and 13 Jbeta primers. Profiled with immunoSEQ multiplex PCR; TCRdb holds only in-frame clones, not every one. This table holds some 200,000 clones, roughly 91% found once. This chain links TRBV5-4 with TRBJ2-7; TRBD1 aligns across 7 bases. This receptor was obtained from a young woman in good health and CMV-seronegative. Source material: PBMCs. The CDR3 DNA follows: TGTGCCAGCAGCTTGGACAGGGGTTACTCCTACGAGCAGTACTTC. It specifies CASSLDRGYSYEQYF. Looking up the rest from reference TRBV5-4 and TRBJ2-7 gives the full variable domain: ETGVTQSPTHLIKTRGQQVTLRCSSQSGHNTVSWYQQALGQGPQFIFQYYREEENGRGNFPPRFSGLQFPNYSSELNVNALELDDSALYLCASSLDRGYSYEQYFGPGTRLTVT.